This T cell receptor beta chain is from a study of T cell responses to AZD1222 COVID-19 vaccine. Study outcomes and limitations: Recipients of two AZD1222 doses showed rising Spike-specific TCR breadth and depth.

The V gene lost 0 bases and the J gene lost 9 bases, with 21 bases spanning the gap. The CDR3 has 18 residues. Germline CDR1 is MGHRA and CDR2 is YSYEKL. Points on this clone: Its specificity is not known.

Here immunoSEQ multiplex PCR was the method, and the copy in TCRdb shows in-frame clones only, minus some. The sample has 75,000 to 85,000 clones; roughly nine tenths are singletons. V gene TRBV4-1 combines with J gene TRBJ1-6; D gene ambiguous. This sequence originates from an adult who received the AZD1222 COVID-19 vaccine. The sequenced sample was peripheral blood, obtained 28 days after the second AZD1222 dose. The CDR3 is CASSQDKGRWDEGSPLHF. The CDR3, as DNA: TGCGCCAGCAGCCAAGATAAGGGCCGATGGGATGAAGGTTCACCCCTCCACTTT.